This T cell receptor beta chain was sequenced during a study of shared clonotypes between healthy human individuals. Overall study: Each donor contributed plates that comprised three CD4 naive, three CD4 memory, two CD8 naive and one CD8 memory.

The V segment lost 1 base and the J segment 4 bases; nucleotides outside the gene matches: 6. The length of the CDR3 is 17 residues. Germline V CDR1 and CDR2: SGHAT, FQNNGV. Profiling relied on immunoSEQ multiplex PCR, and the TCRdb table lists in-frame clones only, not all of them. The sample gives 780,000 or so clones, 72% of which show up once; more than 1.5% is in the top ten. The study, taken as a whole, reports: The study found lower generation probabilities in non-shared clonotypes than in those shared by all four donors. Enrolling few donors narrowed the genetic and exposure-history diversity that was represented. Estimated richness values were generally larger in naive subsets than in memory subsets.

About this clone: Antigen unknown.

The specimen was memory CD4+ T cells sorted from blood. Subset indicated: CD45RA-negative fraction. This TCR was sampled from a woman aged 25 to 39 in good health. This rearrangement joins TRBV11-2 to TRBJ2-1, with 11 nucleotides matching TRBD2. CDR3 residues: CASSLVEGLAVYNEQFF. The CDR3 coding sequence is TGTGCCAGCAGCTTAGTGGAGGGACTAGCGGTATACAATGAGCAGTTCTTC.